This T cell receptor beta chain emerged from a study of cytomegalovirus exposure and HLA in healthy donors. About the research overall: About 200 million T cells yielded 90 million to 130 million unique TCR beta sequences, as an earlier analysis found.

The study, taken as a whole, reports: Immune exposure was documented only through CMV serostatus. Earlier analysis looked at TCR beta V segments, and most were productive about 87% or about 30% of the time.

CDR1 and CDR2 (germline): SQVTM, ANQGSEA. V was shortened by 2 bases and J by 2 bases, with 21 bases between the two germline ends. The CDR3 is made up of 17 amino acids. It was with 60 Vbeta and 13 Jbeta primers that the PCR ran. Clones were read by immunoSEQ multiplex PCR, and TCRdb kept only the in-frame ones, dropping some. The sample includes 89,000 or so clones, approximately 75% of them seen just once. Of note for this clone: Its antigen remains unidentified.

The V and J genes are TRBV29-1 and TRBJ1-1; perhaps TRBD1 as D (6 bases). The sequence came from a man aged 60 to 75 in good health and CMV-seronegative. Sequenced: PBMCs. The CDR3: CSVELGRSTGSNTEAFF. The CDR3 DNA reads TGCAGCGTTGAACTCGGCCGGTCGACAGGTTCCAACACTGAAGCTTTCTTT.